A single T cell receptor beta chain is shown here with its context. This specimen belongs to a study of T cells expressing NK-cell markers. Study-wide background: According to the study, TCR beta repertoires originated from sorted CD3+CD56+NKG2C+, CD3+CD56+NKG2C- and CD3+CD56-NKG2C+ T cells.

The authors made TCR beta cDNA libraries by 5'RACE template switching. This switching added a universal primer site and UMIs. TCRdb re-analyzed the 5' RACE reads; it lists each CDR3 protein once, without DNA. Its table records 250,000 to 300,000 distinct CDR3 sequences. Sequencing input: blood T cells: a sorted CD56 or NKG2C T cell subset, CD4+ or CD8+ T cells, or bulk PBMC T cells (not recorded which). The clonotype originates from a woman between 18 and 69 years old in good health.

This chain's CDR3 is CATSRDLSYEQYF. The V call is TRBV15, the J call TRBJ2-7. Germline lookup yields CDR1 LNHNV and CDR2 YYDKDF (reference sequence). The CDR3 consists of 13 residues.